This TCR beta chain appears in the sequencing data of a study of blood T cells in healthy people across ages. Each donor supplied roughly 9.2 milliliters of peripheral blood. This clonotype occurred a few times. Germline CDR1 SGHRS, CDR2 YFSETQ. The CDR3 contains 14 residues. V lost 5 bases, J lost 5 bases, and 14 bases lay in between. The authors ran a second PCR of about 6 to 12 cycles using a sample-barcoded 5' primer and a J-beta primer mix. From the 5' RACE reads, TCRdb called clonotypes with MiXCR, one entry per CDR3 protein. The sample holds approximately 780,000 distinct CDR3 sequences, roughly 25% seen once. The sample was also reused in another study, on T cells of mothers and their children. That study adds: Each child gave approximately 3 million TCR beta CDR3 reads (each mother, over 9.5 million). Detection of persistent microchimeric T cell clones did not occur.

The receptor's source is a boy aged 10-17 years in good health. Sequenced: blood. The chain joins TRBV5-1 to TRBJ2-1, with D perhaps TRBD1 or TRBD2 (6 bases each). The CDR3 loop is CASSPPGADNEQFF. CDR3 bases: TGCGCCAGCAGTCCCCCGGGGGCTGACAATGAGCAGTTCTTC.